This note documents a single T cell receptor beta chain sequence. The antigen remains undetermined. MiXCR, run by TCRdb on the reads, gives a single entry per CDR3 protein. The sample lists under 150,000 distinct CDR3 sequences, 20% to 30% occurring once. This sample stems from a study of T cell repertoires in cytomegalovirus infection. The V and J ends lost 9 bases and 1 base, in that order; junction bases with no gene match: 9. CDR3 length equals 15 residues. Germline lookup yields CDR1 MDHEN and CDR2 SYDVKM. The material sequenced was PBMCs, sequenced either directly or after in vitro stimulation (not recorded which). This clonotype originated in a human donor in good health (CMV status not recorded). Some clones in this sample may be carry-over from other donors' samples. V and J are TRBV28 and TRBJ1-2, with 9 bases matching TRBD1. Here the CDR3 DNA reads TGTGCCAGTACGACAGGGGGTGGTGGTAACTATGGCTACACCTTC. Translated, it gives CASTTGGGGNYGYTF.